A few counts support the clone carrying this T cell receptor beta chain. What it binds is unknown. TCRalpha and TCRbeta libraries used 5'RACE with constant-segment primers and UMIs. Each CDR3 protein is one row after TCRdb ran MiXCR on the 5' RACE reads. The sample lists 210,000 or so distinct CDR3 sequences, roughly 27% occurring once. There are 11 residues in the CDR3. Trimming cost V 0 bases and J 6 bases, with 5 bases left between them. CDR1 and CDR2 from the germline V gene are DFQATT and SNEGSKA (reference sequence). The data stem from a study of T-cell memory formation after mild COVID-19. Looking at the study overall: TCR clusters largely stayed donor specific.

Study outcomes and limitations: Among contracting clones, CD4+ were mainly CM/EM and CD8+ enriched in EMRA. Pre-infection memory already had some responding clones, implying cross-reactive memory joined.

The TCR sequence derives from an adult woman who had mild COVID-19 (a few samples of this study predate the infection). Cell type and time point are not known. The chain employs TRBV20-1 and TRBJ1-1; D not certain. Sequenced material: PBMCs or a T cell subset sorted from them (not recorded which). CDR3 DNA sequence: TGCAGTGCTAGAGATCGCGCTGAAGCTTTCTTT. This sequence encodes CSARDRAEAFF.